This is a list of T cell receptor beta chains from one sample in a study of shared clonotypes between healthy human individuals. Libraries were prepared by immunoSEQ multiplex PCR; TCRdb keeps only in-frame clonotypes and omits some of them. Here the sample spans about 96,000 clones, almost 70% being singletons. The source material was memory CD8+ T cells sorted from blood. These receptors were collected from a man younger than 40 in good health. The CDR3 runs from the conserved cysteine through the conserved F or W. D genes are given only for firm matches. Clone size appears in some rows only: once, few, many, or a class for an expanded clone.

J gene: TRBJ2-5
V gene: TRBV7-8
D gene: TRBD2
clone size: NA
CDR3 protein: CASSLVTGGQETQYF
CDR3 DNA: TGTGCCAGCAGCTTAGTGACGGGAGGGCAAGAGACCCAGTACTTC

J gene: TRBJ2-7
V gene: TRBV4-3
D gene: NA
clone size: NA
CDR3 protein: CASSQEEVGVEQYF
CDR3 DNA: TGCGCCAGCAGCCAAGAGGAGGTGGGGGTCGAGCAGTACTTC

J gene: TRBJ2-3
V gene: TRBV14
D gene: NA
clone size: NA
CDR3 protein: CASSQVIRHTQYF
CDR3 DNA: TGTGCCAGCAGCCAAGTAATCAGGCATACGCAGTATTTT

J gene: TRBJ1-2
V gene: TRBV5-1
D gene: NA
clone size: NA
CDR3 protein: CASSNGGVNYGYTF
CDR3 DNA: TGCGCCAGCAGTAACGGGGGCGTTAACTATGGCTACACCTTC

J gene: TRBJ2-7
V gene: TRBV7-2
D gene: NA
clone size: NA
CDR3 protein: CASSFGSNYEQYF
CDR3 DNA: TGTGCCAGCAGCTTTGGTTCAAACTACGAGCAGTACTTC

J gene: TRBJ1-5
V gene: TRBV30
D gene: TRBD1
clone size: NA
CDR3 protein: CAWSRDSGNNQPQHF
CDR3 DNA: TGTGCCTGGAGTAGGGACAGCGGGAACAATCAGCCCCAGCATTTT

J gene: TRBJ1-3
V gene: TRBV29-1
D gene: NA
clone size: NA
CDR3 protein: CSVESWTVSGNTIYF
CDR3 DNA: TGCAGCGTTGAATCATGGACAGTCTCTGGAAACACCATATATTTT

J gene: TRBJ2-1
V gene: TRBV15
D gene: NA
clone size: NA
CDR3 protein: CATSIRQEPYNEQFF
CDR3 DNA: TGTGCCACCAGCATAAGACAGGAGCCTTACAATGAGCAGTTCTTC

J gene: TRBJ2-1
V gene: TRBV21-1
D gene: NA
clone size: NA
CDR3 protein: CASTRDRGYNEQFF
CDR3 DNA: TGTGCCAGCACCAGGGACAGGGGATACAATGAGCAGTTCTTC

J gene: TRBJ2-7
V gene: TRBV5-1
D gene: NA
clone size: few
CDR3 protein: CASSSRAGPYEQYF
CDR3 DNA: TGCGCCAGCAGCTCCAGGGCAGGCCCGTACGAGCAGTACTTC

J gene: TRBJ2-1
V gene: TRBV27
D gene: NA
clone size: NA
CDR3 protein: CASSLSLHNEQFF
CDR3 DNA: TGTGCCAGCAGTTTATCGCTCCACAATGAGCAGTTCTTC

J gene: TRBJ2-1
V gene: TRBV9
D gene: TRBD2
clone size: NA
CDR3 protein: CASSRTGTSDYNEQFF
CDR3 DNA: TGTGCCAGCAGCAGAACCGGGACTAGCGACTACAATGAGCAGTTCTTC

J gene: TRBJ2-7
V gene: TRBV7-9
D gene: NA
clone size: NA
CDR3 protein: CASSPLEGSYEQYF
CDR3 DNA: TGTGCCAGCAGCCCGTTGGAGGGCTCCTACGAGCAGTACTTC

J gene: TRBJ2-7
V gene: TRBV18
D gene: NA
clone size: NA
CDR3 protein: CASSPATSYEQYF
CDR3 DNA: TGTGCCAGCTCACCAGCGACTTCCTACGAGCAGTACTTC

J gene: TRBJ1-5
V gene: TRBV7-2
D gene: NA
clone size: NA
CDR3 protein: CASSFREGRQPQHF
CDR3 DNA: TGTGCCAGCAGCTTCCGAGAGGGGAGACAGCCCCAGCATTTT

J gene: TRBJ2-6
V gene: TRBV5-1
D gene: NA
clone size: NA
CDR3 protein: CASSLEAPGAGANVLTF
CDR3 DNA: TGCGCCAGCAGCTTGGAAGCTCCGGGGGCTGGGGCCAACGTCCTGACTTTC

J gene: TRBJ1-2
V gene: TRBV20-1
D gene: NA
clone size: NA
CDR3 protein: CSAPLGYGYTF
CDR3 DNA: TGCAGTGCCCCTCTAGGGTATGGCTACACCTTC

J gene: TRBJ2-2
V gene: TRBV10-1
D gene: NA
clone size: few
CDR3 protein: CASSVRNGELFF
CDR3 DNA: TGCGCCAGCAGTGTGAGAAACGGGGAGCTGTTTTTT

J gene: TRBJ2-3
V gene: TRBV7-2
D gene: TRBD2
clone size: once
CDR3 protein: CASSFRDWTSGFRTDTQYF
CDR3 DNA: TGTGCCAGCAGCTTCCGAGATTGGACTAGCGGGTTCCGCACAGATACGCAGTATTTT

J gene: TRBJ1-4
V gene: TRBV5-1
D gene: NA
clone size: NA
CDR3 protein: CASSLFTEVGAEKLFF
CDR3 DNA: TGCGCCAGCAGCCTATTCACCGAAGTAGGGGCTGAAAAACTGTTTTTT

J gene: TRBJ2-5
V gene: TRBV9
D gene: TRBD2
clone size: NA
CDR3 protein: CASSSRAGGSETQYF
CDR3 DNA: TGTGCCAGCAGCTCCCGAGCGGGAGGGTCAGAGACCCAGTACTTC

J gene: TRBJ2-5
V gene: TRBV7-9
D gene: TRBD2
clone size: NA
CDR3 protein: CASSGAGGRETQYF
CDR3 DNA: TGTGCCAGCAGCGGAGCGGGAGGGCGGGAGACCCAGTACTTC

J gene: TRBJ1-2
V gene: TRBV27
D gene: NA
clone size: NA
CDR3 protein: CASSFSPLGGRANYGYTF
CDR3 DNA: TGTGCCAGCAGTTTTTCCCCTTTAGGAGGCCGGGCTAACTATGGCTACACCTTC

J gene: TRBJ2-7
V gene: TRBV28
D gene: NA
clone size: NA
CDR3 protein: CASSLFYEQYF
CDR3 DNA: TGTGCCAGCAGTCTCTTCTACGAGCAGTACTTC

J gene: TRBJ2-1
V gene: TRBV7-2
D gene: NA
clone size: NA
CDR3 protein: CASSLSTSLGNEQFF
CDR3 DNA: TGTGCCAGCAGCCTAAGCACTAGTCTGGGCAATGAGCAGTTCTTC

J gene: TRBJ2-1
V gene: TRBV2
D gene: TRBD2
clone size: NA
CDR3 protein: CASSETSGLNEQFF
CDR3 DNA: TGTGCCAGCAGTGAGACTAGCGGGCTCAATGAGCAGTTCTTC

J gene: TRBJ2-6
V gene: TRBV18
D gene: NA
clone size: NA
CDR3 protein: CASSPGGASGANVLTF
CDR3 DNA: TGTGCCAGCTCACCAGGGGGCGCCTCTGGGGCCAACGTCCTGACTTTC

J gene: TRBJ1-4
V gene: TRBV4-1
D gene: NA
clone size: NA
CDR3 protein: CASSQGRVPNEKLFF
CDR3 DNA: TGCGCCAGCAGCCAAGGTCGAGTCCCTAATGAAAAACTGTTTTTT

J gene: TRBJ1-2
V gene: TRBV7-9
D gene: NA
clone size: few
CDR3 protein: CASSLSSWSYGYTF
CDR3 DNA: TGTGCCAGCAGCTTAAGTTCTTGGTCTTATGGCTACACCTTC

J gene: TRBJ2-6
V gene: TRBV25-1
D gene: NA
clone size: few
CDR3 protein: CASSETGKSGANVLTF
CDR3 DNA: TGTGCCAGCAGTGAAACCGGAAAGTCTGGGGCCAACGTCCTGACTTTC

J gene: TRBJ2-3
V gene: TRBV28
D gene: TRBD1
clone size: many
CDR3 protein: CASSPPGQGAVDTQYF
CDR3 DNA: TGTGCCAGCAGTCCCCCGGGACAGGGGGCGGTGGATACGCAGTATTTT

J gene: TRBJ1-2
V gene: TRBV27
D gene: NA
clone size: NA
CDR3 protein: CASSLIGSYRGYTF
CDR3 DNA: TGTGCCAGCAGTTTGATCGGCAGTTATCGCGGCTACACCTTC

J gene: TRBJ2-1
V gene: TRBV14
D gene: NA
clone size: NA
CDR3 protein: CASSHRDNPFYNEQFF
CDR3 DNA: TGTGCCAGCAGCCATAGGGACAACCCCTTCTACAATGAGCAGTTCTTC

J gene: TRBJ2-7
V gene: TRBV6-1
D gene: TRBD2
clone size: NA
CDR3 protein: CASSASGRLYEQYF
CDR3 DNA: TGTGCCAGCAGCGCTAGCGGGAGACTGTACGAGCAGTACTTC

J gene: TRBJ2-7
V gene: TRBV18
D gene: NA
clone size: many
CDR3 protein: CASSPPSGTDFYEQYF
CDR3 DNA: TGTGCCAGCTCACCACCGAGCGGCACTGATTTCTACGAGCAGTACTTC

J gene: TRBJ1-3
V gene: TRBV30
D gene: NA
clone size: NA
CDR3 protein: CAWSISSGNTIYF
CDR3 DNA: TGTGCCTGGAGTATATCCTCTGGAAACACCATATATTTT

J gene: TRBJ2-4
V gene: TRBV12-5
D gene: NA
clone size: NA
CDR3 protein: CASGPGSKNIQYF
CDR3 DNA: TGTGCTAGTGGCCCCGGAAGCAAAAACATTCAGTACTTC

J gene: TRBJ1-4
V gene: TRBV19
D gene: TRBD1
clone size: NA
CDR3 protein: CASSISGQGEKLFF
CDR3 DNA: TGTGCCAGTAGTATCTCGGGACAGGGTGAAAAACTGTTTTTT

J gene: TRBJ2-7
V gene: TRBV6-6
D gene: NA
clone size: NA
CDR3 protein: CASSYRGTLDYEQYF
CDR3 DNA: TGTGCCAGCAGTTACAGGGGGACACTTGACTACGAGCAGTACTTC

J gene: TRBJ2-3
V gene: TRBV6-9
D gene: TRBD2
clone size: once
CDR3 protein: CARWSLAGPADTQYF
CDR3 DNA: TGTGCCAGATGGAGTTTAGCGGGCCCCGCAGATACGCAGTATTTT

J gene: TRBJ2-1
V gene: TRBV6-4
D gene: TRBD2
clone size: many
CDR3 protein: CASSEAGGSYNEQFF
CDR3 DNA: TGTGCCAGCAGTGAAGCGGGAGGCTCCTACAATGAGCAGTTCTTC

J gene: TRBJ2-6
V gene: TRBV5-5
D gene: NA
clone size: NA
CDR3 protein: CASSLKGSLGRGANVLTF
CDR3 DNA: TGTGCCAGCAGCTTAAAGGGGAGTCTAGGAAGGGGGGCCAACGTCCTGACTTTC

J gene: TRBJ2-1
V gene: TRBV7-9
D gene: NA
clone size: NA
CDR3 protein: CASRGGPRVNEQFF
CDR3 DNA: TGTGCCAGCCGGGGCGGGCCCAGAGTCAATGAGCAGTTCTTC

J gene: TRBJ2-7
V gene: TRBV9
D gene: NA
clone size: NA
CDR3 protein: CASSVGAGGYEQYF
CDR3 DNA: TGTGCCAGCAGCGTAGGTGCAGGGGGGTACGAGCAGTACTTC

J gene: TRBJ2-5
V gene: TRBV4-2
D gene: TRBD2
clone size: NA
CDR3 protein: CASSQDQGLQETQYF
CDR3 DNA: TGTGCCAGCAGCCAAGATCAGGGACTACAAGAGACCCAGTACTTC

J gene: TRBJ1-2
V gene: TRBV7-9
D gene: NA
clone size: NA
CDR3 protein: CASSPQGGLTF
CDR3 DNA: TGTGCCAGCAGCCCGCAAGGGGGGCTAACCTTC

J gene: TRBJ2-5
V gene: TRBV28
D gene: TRBD1
clone size: NA
CDR3 protein: CASRRQGRETQYF
CDR3 DNA: TGTGCCAGCAGACGACAGGGAAGGGAGACCCAGTACTTC

J gene: TRBJ2-1
V gene: TRBV11-3
D gene: NA
clone size: NA
CDR3 protein: CASSPQTTYNEQFF
CDR3 DNA: TGTGCCAGCAGCCCTCAAACAACTTACAATGAGCAGTTCTTC

J gene: TRBJ1-3
V gene: TRBV28
D gene: NA
clone size: NA
CDR3 protein: CASSLDRGTGNTIYF
CDR3 DNA: TGTGCCAGCAGTTTGGACCGGGGTACTGGAAACACCATATATTTT

J gene: TRBJ1-2
V gene: TRBV6-6
D gene: NA
clone size: NA
CDR3 protein: CASGDGYTF
CDR3 DNA: TGTGCCAGCGGGGACGGCTACACCTTC

J gene: TRBJ2-6
V gene: TRBV9
D gene: TRBD1
clone size: NA
CDR3 protein: CASSERQGSGANVLTF
CDR3 DNA: TGTGCCAGCAGCGAACGACAGGGCTCTGGGGCCAACGTCCTGACTTTC